The text below deals with one TCR beta chain. In germline, CDR1 is LGHDT, CDR2 YNNKEL (reference sequence). CDR3 length equals 15 residues. V lost 5 bases to trimming and J lost 4 bases; unmatched junction nucleotides: 8. This entry is derived from a study of blood T cell repertoires in COVID-19. The assay was immunoSEQ multiplex PCR, and TCRdb's table has in-frame clones only and misses some. The sample shows under 200,000 clones, approximately 83% of them seen only once. All enrollees were roughly 18 to 90 years old and from 25 or so US areas. Sequences were obtained from PBMCs or T cells enriched from blood (not recorded which). The chain couples TRBV3-1 (or the pseudogene TRBV3-2) to TRBJ2-5; the match to TRBD1 covers 9 bases. The TCR sequence derives from a woman aged 55-75 years who had recovered from COVID-19. The CDR3 coding sequence is TGTGCCAGCAGCAACCCGGGACAGGGACGAGAGACCCAGTACTTC. Protein: CASSNPGQGRETQYF.